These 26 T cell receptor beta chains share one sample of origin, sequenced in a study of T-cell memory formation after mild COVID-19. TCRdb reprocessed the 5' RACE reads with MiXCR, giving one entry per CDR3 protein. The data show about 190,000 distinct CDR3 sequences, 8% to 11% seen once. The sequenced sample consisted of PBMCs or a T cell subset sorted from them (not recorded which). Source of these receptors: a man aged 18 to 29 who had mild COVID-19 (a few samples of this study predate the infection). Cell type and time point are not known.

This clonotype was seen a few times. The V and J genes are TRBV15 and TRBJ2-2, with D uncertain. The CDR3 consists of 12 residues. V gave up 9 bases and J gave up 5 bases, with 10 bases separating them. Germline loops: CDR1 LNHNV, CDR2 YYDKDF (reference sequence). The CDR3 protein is CATSSRTGELFF. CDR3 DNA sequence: TGTGCCACGTCCTCTCGGACCGGGGAGCTGTTTTTT. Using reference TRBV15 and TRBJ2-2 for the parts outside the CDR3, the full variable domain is DAMVIQNPRYQVTQFGKPVTLSCSQTLNHNVMYWYQQKSSQAPKLLFHYYDKDFNNEADTPDNFQSRRPNTSFCFLDIRSPGLGDTAMYLCATSSRTGELFFGEGSRLTVL.

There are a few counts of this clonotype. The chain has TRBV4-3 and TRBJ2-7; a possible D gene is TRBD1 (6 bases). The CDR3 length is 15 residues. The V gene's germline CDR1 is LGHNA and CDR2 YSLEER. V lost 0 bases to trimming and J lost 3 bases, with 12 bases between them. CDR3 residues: CASSQESGVGYEQYV. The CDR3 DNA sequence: TGCGCCAGCAGCCAAGAGTCAGGGGTCGGCTACGAGCAGTACGTC.

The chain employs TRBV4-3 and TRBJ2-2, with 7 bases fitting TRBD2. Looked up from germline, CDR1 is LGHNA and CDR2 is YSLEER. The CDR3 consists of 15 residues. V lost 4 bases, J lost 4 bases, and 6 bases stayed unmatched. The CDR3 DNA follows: TGCGCCAGCAGCCCCACCGGGGGGTTCACCGGGGAGCTGTTTTTT. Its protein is CASSPTGGFTGELFF.

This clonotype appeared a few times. CDR3 sequence (DNA): TGTGCCAGCAGCGTAAGGCCAGGGGTGAAGACCCAGTACTTC. Translating gives CASSVRPGVKTQYF. V is TRBV9 and J is TRBJ2-5, with TRBD1 as a possible D gene (6 bases). The CDR3 is 14 residues long. Trimming left V 1 base short and J 6 bases short, with 13 bases between. Germline-derived CDR1 and CDR2 are SGDLS and YYNGEE.

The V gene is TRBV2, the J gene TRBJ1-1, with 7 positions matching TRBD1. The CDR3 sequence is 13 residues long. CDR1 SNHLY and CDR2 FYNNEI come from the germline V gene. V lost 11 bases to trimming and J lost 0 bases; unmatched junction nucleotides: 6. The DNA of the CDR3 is TGTGCCGGGGGACAGCAATTGAACACTGAAGCTTTCTTT. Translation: CAGGQQLNTEAFF.

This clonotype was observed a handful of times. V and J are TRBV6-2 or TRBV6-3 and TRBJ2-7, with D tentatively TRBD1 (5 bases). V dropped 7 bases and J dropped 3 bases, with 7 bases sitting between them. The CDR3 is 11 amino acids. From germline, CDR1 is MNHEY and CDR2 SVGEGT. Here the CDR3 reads CASTQGYEQYV. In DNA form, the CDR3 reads TGTGCCAGCACCCAGGGCTACGAGCAGTACGTC.

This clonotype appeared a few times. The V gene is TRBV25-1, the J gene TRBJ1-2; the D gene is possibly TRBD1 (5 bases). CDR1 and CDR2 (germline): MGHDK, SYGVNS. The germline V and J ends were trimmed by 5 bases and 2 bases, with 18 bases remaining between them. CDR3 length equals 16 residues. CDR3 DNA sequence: TGTGCCAGCAGTCTTGGGGCCCCTCAGACCAACTATGGCTACACCTTC. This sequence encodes CASSLGAPQTNYGYTF.

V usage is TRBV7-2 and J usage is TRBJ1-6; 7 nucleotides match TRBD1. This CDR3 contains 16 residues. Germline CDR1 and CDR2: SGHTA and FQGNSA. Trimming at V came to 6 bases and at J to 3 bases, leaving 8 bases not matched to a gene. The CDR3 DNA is TGTGCCAGCAGACTGACCGGGACAGACTATAATTCACCCCTCCACTTT. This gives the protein CASRLTGTDYNSPLHF.

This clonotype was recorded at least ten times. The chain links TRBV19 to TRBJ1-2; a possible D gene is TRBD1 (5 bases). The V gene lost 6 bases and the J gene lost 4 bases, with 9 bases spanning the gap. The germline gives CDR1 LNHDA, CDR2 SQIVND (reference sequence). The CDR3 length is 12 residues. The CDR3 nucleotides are TGTGCCAGTAGCCCCGACAGCTATGGCTACACCTTC. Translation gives CASSPDSYGYTF. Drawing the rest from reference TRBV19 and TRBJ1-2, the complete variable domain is DGGITQSPKYLFRKEGQNVTLSCEQNLNHDAMYWYRQDPGQGLRLIYYSQIVNDFQKGDIAEGYSVSREKKESFPLTVTSAQKNPTAFYLCASSPDSYGYTFGSGTRLTVV.

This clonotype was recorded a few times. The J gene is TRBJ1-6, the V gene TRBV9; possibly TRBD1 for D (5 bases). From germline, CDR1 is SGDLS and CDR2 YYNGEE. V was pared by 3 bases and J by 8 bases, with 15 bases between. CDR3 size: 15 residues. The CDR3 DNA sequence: TGTGCCAGCAGCGCCGGGGCGGGGGTTGATTCACCCCTCCACTTT. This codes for CASSAGAGVDSPLHF.

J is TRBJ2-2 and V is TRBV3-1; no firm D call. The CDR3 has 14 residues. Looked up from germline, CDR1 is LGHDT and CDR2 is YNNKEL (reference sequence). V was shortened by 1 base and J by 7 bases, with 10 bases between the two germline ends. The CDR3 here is CASSQGHGYGELFF. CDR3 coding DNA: TGTGCCAGCAGCCAAGGTCACGGTTACGGGGAGCTGTTTTTT.

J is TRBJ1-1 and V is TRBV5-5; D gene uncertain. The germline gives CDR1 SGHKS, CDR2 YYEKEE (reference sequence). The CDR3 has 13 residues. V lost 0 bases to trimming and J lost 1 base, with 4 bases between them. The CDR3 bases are TGTGCCAGCAGCTTGGAACCGAACACTGAAGCTTTCTTT. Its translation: CASSLEPNTEAFF.

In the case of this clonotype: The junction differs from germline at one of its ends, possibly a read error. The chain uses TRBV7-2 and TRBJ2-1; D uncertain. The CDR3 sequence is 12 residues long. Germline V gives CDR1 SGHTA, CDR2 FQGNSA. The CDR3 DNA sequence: TGTGCCAGCAGTTTAGGCCACTACTGGCAGTTCTTC. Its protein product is CASSLGHYWQFF.

This CDR3 reads CATTRQGKTDTQYF. The CDR3 DNA sequence: TGTGCCACCACTCGACAGGGGAAGACAGATACGCAGTATTTT. The rearrangement joins TRBV10-3 to TRBJ2-3; 8 bases align to TRBD1. This CDR3 has 14 amino acids. Germline V gene data show CDR1 as ENHRY and CDR2 as SYGVKD. J lost 3 bases, V lost 10 bases, and 9 bases had no gene match.

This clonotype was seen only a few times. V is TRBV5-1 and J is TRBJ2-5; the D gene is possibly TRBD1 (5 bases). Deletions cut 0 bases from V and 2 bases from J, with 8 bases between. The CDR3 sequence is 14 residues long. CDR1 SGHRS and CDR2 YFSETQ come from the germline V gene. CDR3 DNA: TGCGCCAGCAGCTTGGGGCCAGGGCAAGAGACCCAGTACTTC. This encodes CASSLGPGQETQYF. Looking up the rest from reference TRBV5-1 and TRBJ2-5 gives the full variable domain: KAGVTQTPRYLIKTRGQQVTLSCSPISGHRSVSWYQQTPGQGLQFLFEYFSETQRNKGNFPGRFSGRQFSNSRSEMNVSTLELGDSALYLCASSLGPGQETQYFGPGTRLLVL.

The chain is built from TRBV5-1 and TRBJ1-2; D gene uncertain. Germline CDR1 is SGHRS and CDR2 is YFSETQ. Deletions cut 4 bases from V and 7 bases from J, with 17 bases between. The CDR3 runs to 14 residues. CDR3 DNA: TGCGCCAGCAGCCCGGCTAAGGGAGGAAGTGGCTACACCTTC. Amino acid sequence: CASSPAKGGSGYTF.

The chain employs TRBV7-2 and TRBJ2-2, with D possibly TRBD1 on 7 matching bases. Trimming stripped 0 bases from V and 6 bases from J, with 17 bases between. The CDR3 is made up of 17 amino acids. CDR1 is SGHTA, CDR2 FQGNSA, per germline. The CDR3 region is CASSLALGGGSPGELFF. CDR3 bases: TGTGCCAGCAGCTTAGCGCTTGGAGGGGGCAGTCCCGGGGAGCTGTTTTTT.

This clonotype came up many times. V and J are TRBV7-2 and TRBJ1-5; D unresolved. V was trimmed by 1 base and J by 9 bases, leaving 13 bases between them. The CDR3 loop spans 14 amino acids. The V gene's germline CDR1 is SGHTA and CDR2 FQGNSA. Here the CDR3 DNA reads TGTGCCAGCAGCTTAGTTCGGGTGGGCGGGCCCCAGCATTTT. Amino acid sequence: CASSLVRVGGPQHF. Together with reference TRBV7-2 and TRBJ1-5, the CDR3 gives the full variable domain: GAGVSQSPSNKVTEKGKDVELRCDPISGHTALYWYRQSLGQGLEFLIYFQGNSAPDKSGLPSDRFSAERTGGSVSTLTIQRTQQEDSAVYLCASSLVRVGGPQHFGDGTRLSIL.

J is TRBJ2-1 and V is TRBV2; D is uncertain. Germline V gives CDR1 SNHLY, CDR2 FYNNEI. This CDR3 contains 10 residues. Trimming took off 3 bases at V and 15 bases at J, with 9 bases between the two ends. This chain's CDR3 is CASSEADRFF. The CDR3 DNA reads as TGTGCCAGCAGTGAGGCGGACCGGTTCTTC. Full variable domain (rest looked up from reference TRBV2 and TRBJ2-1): EPEVTQTPSHQVTQMGQEVILRCVPISNHLYFYWYRQILGQKVEFLVSFYNNEISEKSEIFDDQFSVERPDGSNFTLKIRSTKLEDSAMYFCASSEADRFFGPGTRLTVL.

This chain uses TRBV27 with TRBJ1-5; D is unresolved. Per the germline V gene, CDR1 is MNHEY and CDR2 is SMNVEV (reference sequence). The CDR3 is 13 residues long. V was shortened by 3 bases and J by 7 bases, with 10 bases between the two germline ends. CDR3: CASSLGAIQPQHF. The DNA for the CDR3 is TGTGCCAGCAGTTTGGGCGCGATACAGCCCCAGCATTTT.

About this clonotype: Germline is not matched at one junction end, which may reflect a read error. DNA for the CDR3: TGTGCTAGCACCAGGGGGGGGAGTAGGGAGACCCAGTACTTC. Its translation is CASTRGGSRETQYF. The rearrangement uses TRBV7-7 and TRBJ2-5, with D possibly called TRBD1 or TRBD2 (7 bases each). The CDR3 has 14 amino acids. Per the germline V gene, CDR1 is SSHAT and CDR2 is FNYEAQ (reference sequence).

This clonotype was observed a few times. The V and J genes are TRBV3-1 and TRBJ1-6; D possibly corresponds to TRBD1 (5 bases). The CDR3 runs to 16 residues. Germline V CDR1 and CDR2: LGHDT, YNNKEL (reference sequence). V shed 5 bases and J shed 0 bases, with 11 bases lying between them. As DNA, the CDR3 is TGTGCCAGCAGCTGGGGCTCCAACTCCTATAATTCACCCCTCCACTTT. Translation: CASSWGSNSYNSPLHF.

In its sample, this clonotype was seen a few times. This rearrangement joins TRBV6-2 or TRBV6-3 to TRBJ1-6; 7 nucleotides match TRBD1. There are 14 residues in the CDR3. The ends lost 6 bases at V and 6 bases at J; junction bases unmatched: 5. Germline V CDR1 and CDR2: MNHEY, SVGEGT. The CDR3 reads CASRTGTANSPLHF. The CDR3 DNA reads TGTGCCAGCAGAACCGGGACAGCTAATTCACCCCTCCACTTT.

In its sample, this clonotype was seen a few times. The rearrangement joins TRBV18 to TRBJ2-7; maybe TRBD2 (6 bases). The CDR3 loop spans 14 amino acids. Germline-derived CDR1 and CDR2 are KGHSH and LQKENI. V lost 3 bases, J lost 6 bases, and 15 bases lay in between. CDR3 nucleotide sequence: TGTGCCAGCTCACCGGGAGGTCCGCGGGGCGAGCAGTACTTC. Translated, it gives CASSPGGPRGEQYF.

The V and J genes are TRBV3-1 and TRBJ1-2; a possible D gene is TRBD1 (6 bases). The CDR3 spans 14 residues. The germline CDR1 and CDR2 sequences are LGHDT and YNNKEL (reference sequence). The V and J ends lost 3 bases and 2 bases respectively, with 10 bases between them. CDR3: CASSHLDSNYGYTF. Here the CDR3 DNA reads TGTGCCAGCAGCCACCTGGACAGCAACTATGGCTACACCTTC.

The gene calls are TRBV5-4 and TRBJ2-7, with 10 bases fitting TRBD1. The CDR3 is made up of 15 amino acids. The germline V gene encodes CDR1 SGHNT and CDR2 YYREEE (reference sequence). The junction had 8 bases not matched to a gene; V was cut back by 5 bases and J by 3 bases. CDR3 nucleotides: TGTGCCAGCAGAGCACCGGGACAGGGGTTCTACGAGCAGTACTTC. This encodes CASRAPGQGFYEQYF.